This T cell receptor (beta chain) derives from a study of T cells in Graves' hyperthyroidism and ophthalmopathy. Looked up from germline, CDR1 is MNHEY and CDR2 is SVGEGT. This CDR3 has 13 amino acids. With V trimmed by 5 bases and J by 5 bases, 4 bases remained unmatched. This clonotype was seen at least ten times. Amplification of TCR beta CDR3 regions used RNA as the template. A set of HTBI primers served as the primers for a first-round RT-PCR of the TCR CDR3. TCRdb recomputed calls from the multiplex PCR reads with MiXCR, one row per CDR3 protein. The table has approximately 710,000 distinct CDR3 sequences, 17% seen once; the top ten hold around 15%.

Sequenced input: blood. The chain employs TRBV6-2 or TRBV6-3 and TRBJ2-7; 9 nucleotides match TRBD1. The sequence was obtained from a man aged 50-59 years with Graves' hyperthyroidism. This CDR3 is CASSQWTGDEQYF. The CDR3 DNA reads TGTGCCAGCAGTCAATGGACAGGGGACGAGCAGTACTTC.